What follows are 3 T cell receptor beta chains derived from one specimen sequenced in a study of radiotherapy plus CTLA-4 blockade in lung cancer. Generated by immunoSEQ multiplex PCR, the TCRdb table keeps only in-frame clones and is missing some. The table includes approximately 77,000 clones, 78% detected once. The material was peripheral blood, obtained from a patient treated with radiotherapy plus ipilimumab. The receptors were gathered from a human donor with non-small cell lung cancer whose response to radiotherapy plus ipilimumab could not be evaluated. Some clones in this sample may be carry-over from other donors' samples.

This clone showed up just a few times. The chain is built from TRBV5-3 and TRBJ2-7, with a tentative D call TRBD1 (5 bases). TRBV5-3 qualifies as an ORF whose function is uncertain. V lost 0 bases to trimming and J lost 1 base, with 14 bases between them. The CDR3 runs 16 residues. In nucleotides, the CDR3 is TGTGCCAGAAGCTTGGCAGGCTCAGGGTTGTCCTACGAGCAGTACTTC. Translated: CARSLAGSGLSYEQYF.

The chain carries TRBV5-4 and TRBJ2-6, with D possibly being TRBD1 (6 bases). Per germline, CDR1 SGHNT and CDR2 YYREEE (reference sequence). The germline V and J ends were trimmed by 0 bases and 4 bases, with 8 bases remaining between them. The CDR3 totals 15 residues. The CDR3 DNA reads as TGTGCCAGCAGCTTGGCAGGGGACGGGGCCAACGTCCTGACTTTC. It yields the protein CASSLAGDGANVLTF. Looking up the rest from reference TRBV5-4 and TRBJ2-6 gives the full variable domain: ETGVTQSPTHLIKTRGQQVTLRCSSQSGHNTVSWYQQALGQGPQFIFQYYREEENGRGNFPPRFSGLQFPNYSSELNVNALELDDSALYLCASSLAGDGANVLTFGAGSRLTVL.

The chain is built from TRBV15 and TRBJ1-2; D call uncertain. Per germline, CDR1 LNHNV and CDR2 YYDKDF (reference sequence). This CDR3 is 14 amino acids long. V was cut by 3 bases and J by 7 bases, with 15 bases left in between. The CDR3 DNA reads as TGTGCCACCAGCAGCCGGGAGCTTGGCGGTGGCTACACCTTC. This encodes CATSSRELGGGYTF.